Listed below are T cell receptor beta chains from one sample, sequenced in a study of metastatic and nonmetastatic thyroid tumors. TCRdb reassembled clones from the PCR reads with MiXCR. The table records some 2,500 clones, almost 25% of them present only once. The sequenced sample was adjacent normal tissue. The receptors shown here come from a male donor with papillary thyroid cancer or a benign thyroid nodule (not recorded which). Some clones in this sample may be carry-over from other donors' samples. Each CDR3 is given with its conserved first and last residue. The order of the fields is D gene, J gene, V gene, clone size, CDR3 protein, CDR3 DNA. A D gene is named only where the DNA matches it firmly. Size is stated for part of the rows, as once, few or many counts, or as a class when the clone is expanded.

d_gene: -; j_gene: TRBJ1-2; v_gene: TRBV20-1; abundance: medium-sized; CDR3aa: CTAQASGYTF; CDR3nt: TGCACTGCACAGGCATCTGGCTACACCTTC
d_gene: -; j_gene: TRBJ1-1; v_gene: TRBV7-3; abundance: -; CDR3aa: CASSLRGGGTEAFF; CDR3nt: TGTGCCAGCAGCTTAAGGGGGGGAGGCACTGAAGCTTTCTTT
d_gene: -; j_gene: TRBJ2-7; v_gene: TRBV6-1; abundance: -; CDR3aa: CASSRQSEEGSSYEQYF; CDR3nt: TGTGCCAGCAGTCGCCAATCAGAGGAGGGCAGCTCCTACGAGCAGTACTTC
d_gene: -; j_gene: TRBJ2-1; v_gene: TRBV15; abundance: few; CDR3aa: CATSPQGSDYNEQFF; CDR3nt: TGTGCCACCAGCCCTCAGGGTTCTGACTACAATGAGCAGTTCTTC
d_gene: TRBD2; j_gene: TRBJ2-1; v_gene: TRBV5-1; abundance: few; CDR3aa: CASSLDLRGTYTEQFF; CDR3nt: TGCGCCAGCAGCTTGGATTTGCGGGGGACCTACACTGAGCAGTTCTTC
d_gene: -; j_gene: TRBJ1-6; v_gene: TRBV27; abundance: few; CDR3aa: CASSFLASISLHF; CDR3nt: TGTGCCAGCAGTTTTTTGGCGAGCATTTCCCTCCACTTC
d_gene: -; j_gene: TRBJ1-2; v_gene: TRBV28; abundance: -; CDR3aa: CASSSAVAPSYGYTF; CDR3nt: TGTGCCAGCAGCTCCGCCGTGGCCCCCTCATATGGCTACACCTTC
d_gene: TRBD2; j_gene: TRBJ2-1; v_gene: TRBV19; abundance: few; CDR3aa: CASSIDRAAGGYNEQFF; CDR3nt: TGTGCCAGTAGTATAGATCGTGCAGCGGGAGGGTACAATGAGCAGTTCTTC
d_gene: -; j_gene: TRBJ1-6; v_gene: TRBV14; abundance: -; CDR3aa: CASSQHVTGSPLHF; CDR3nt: TGTGCCAGCAGCCAACATGTTACTGGCTCACCCCTCCACTTT
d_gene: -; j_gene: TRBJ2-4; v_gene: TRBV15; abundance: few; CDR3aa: CATSRVAGLDIQYF; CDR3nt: TGTGCCACCAGCAGAGTTGCGGGGTTAGACATTCAGTACTTC
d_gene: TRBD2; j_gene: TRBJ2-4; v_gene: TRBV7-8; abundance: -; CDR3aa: CASSLGGGSHIQYF; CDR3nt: TGTGCCAGCAGCTTAGGCGGCGGGAGTCACATTCAGTACTTC
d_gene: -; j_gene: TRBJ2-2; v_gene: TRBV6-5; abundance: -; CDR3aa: CASSYLGGARDTWKLFF; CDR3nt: TGTGCCAGCAGTTACCTCGGCGGGGCGCGTGACACCTGGAAGCTGTTTTTT
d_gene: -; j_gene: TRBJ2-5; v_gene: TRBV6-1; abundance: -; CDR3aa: CASSAARNSEQETQYF; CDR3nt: TGTGCCAGCAGTGCTGCCCGGAATAGCGAGCAAGAGACCCAGTACTTC
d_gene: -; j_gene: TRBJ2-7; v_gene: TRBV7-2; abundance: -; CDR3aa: CASASGAYEQYF; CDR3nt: TGTGCCAGCGCCTCGGGGGCCTACGAGCAGTACTTC
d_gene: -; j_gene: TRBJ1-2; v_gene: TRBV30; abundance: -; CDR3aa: CAWSKGRQYGYTF; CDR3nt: TGTGCCTGGAGTAAGGGACGGCAGTATGGCTACACCTTC
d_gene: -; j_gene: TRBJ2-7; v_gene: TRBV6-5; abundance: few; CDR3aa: CASSYRRGDYEQYF; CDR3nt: TGTGCCAGCAGTTATCGACGCGGGGACTACGAGCAGTACTTC
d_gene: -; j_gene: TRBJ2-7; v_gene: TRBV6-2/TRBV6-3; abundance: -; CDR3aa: CASSLTEAAGNEQYF; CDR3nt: TGTGCCAGCAGTCTTACGGAGGCCGCGGGAAACGAGCAGTACTTC
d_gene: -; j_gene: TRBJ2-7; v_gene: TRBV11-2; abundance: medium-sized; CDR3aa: CASSFPPLSYEQYF; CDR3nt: TGTGCCAGCAGCTTCCCCCCCCTTTCCTACGAGCAGTACTTC
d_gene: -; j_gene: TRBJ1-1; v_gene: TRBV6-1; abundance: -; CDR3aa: CASSESWDGEAFF; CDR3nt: TGTGCCAGCAGTGAATCTTGGGACGGTGAAGCTTTCTTT
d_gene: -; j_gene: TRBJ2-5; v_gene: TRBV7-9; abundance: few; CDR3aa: CASSDTRRTQYF; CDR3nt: TGTGCCAGCAGCGACACCCGGCGGACCCAGTACTTC
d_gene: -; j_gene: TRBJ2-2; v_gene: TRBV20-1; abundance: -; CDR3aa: CSARRGFGTGELFF; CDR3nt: TGCAGTGCCAGACGGGGTTTCGGCACCGGGGAGCTGTTTTTT
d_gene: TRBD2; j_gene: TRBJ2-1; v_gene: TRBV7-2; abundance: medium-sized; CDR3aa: CASSFGASGVYEQFF; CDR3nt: TGTGCCAGCAGCTTTGGAGCTAGCGGAGTCTATGAGCAGTTCTTC
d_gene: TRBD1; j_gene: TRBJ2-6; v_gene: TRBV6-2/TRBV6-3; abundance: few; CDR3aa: CASGTGAGFNVLTF; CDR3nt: TGCGCCAGCGGCACAGGGGCAGGGTTCAACGTCCTGACTTTC
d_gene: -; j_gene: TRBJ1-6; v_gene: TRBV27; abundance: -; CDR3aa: CASSFDGYNTSPLHF; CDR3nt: TGTGCCAGCAGTTTTGACGGATACAATACTTCACCCCTCCACTTT
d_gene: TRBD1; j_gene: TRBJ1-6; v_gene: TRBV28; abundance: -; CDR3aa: CASSQGTGGIYNSPLHF; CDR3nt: TGTGCCAGCAGTCAGGGGACAGGGGGCATATATAATTCACCCCTCCACTTT
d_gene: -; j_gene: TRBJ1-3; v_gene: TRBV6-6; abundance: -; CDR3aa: CASSYLTLGGDSGNTIYF; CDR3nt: TGTGCCAGCAGTTACCTCACCCTCGGGGGGGACTCTGGAAACACCATATATTTT
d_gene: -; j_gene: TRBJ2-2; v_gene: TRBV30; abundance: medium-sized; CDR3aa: CAWSVGLGNTGELFF; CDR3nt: TGTGCCTGGAGTGTCGGCCTAGGGAACACCGGGGAGCTGTTTTTT
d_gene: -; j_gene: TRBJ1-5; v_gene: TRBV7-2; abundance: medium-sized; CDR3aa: CASSTGLSNQPQHF; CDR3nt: TGTGCCAGCAGCACAGGGTTAAGCAATCAGCCCCAGCATTTT
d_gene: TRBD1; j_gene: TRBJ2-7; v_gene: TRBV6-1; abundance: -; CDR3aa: CASIGKDRAYEQYF; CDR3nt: TGTGCCAGCATAGGAAAGGACAGGGCCTACGAGCAGTACTTC
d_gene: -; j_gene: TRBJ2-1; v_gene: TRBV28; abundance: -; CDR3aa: CASRDTGRDEQFF; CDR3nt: TGTGCCAGCAGAGACACAGGGCGCGATGAGCAGTTCTTC
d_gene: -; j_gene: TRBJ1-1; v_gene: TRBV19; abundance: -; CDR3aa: CASKDRGDTEAFF; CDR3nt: TGTGCCAGTAAGGACCGGGGGGACACTGAAGCTTTCTTT
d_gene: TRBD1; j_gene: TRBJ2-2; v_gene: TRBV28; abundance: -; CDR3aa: CASSLLVSGTGNFWQLFF; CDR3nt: TGTGCCAGCAGTTTACTAGTATCCGGGACAGGGAACTTCTGGCAGCTGTTTTTT
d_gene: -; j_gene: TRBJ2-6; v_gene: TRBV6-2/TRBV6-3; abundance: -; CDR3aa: CASSYDRSPSGANFLTF; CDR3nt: TGTGCCAGCAGTTACGACAGGTCTCCTTCTGGTGCCAACTTCCTGACTTTC
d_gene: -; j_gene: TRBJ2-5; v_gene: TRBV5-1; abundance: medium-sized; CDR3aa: CASSPGQRETQYF; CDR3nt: TGCGCCAGCAGCCCGGGACAAAGAGAGACCCAGTACTTC
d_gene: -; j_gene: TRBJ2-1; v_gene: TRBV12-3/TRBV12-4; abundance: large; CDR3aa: CASSVDRANNEQFF; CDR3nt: TGTGCCAGCAGTGTGGACAGAGCTAACAATGAGCAGTTCTTC
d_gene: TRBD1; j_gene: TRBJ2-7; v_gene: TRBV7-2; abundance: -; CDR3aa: CASSLGLAGGYSGQYF; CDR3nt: TGTGCCAGCAGCTTAGGGCTTGCAGGGGGCTATTCCGGGCAGTACTTC
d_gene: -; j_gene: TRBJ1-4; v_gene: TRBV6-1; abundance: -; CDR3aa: CATSGGIATNEKLFF; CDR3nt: TGTGCCACCAGTGGGGGGATTGCAACTAATGAAAAACTGTTTTTT
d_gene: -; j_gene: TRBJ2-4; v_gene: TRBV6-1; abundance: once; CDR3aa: CASSEPSPGVAAGQDTQYF; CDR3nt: TGTGCCAGCAGTGAACCGTCCCCGGGGGTAGCGGCGGGCCAAGATACCCAGTACTTC
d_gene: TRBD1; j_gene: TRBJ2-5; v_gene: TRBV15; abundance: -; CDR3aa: CATSARWGQGERTQYF; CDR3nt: TGTGCCACCAGCGCCCGGTGGGGGCAGGGGGAGCGGACCCAGTACTTC
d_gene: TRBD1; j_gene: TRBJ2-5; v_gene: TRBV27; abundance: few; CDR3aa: CASKTVWTGEETQYF; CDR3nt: TGTGCCAGCAAAACCGTCTGGACAGGGGAAGAGACCCAGTACTTC
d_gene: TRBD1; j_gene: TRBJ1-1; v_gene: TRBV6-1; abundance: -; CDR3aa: CASRAAGGARTEAFF; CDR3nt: TGTGCCAGCAGGGCGGCAGGGGGCGCGCGAACTGAAGCTTTCTTT
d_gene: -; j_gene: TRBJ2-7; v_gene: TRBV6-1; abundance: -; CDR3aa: CASMAGTMVYEQYF; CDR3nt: TGTGCCAGCATGGCCGGGACAATGGTCTACGAGCAGTACTTC
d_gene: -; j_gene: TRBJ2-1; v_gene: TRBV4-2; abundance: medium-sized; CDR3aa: CASSQDRGEQFF; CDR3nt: TGTGCCAGCAGCCAAGATCGGGGTGAGCAGTTCTTC
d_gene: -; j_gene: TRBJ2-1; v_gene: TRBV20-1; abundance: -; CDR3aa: CSATKGGRVTEQFF; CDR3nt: TGCAGTGCCACTAAGGGGGGCAGGGTTACTGAGCAGTTCTTC
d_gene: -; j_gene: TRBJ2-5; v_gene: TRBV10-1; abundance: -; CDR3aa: CASSESLGQETQYF; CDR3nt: TGCGCCAGCAGTGAGTCGCTCGGGCAAGAGACCCAGTACTTC
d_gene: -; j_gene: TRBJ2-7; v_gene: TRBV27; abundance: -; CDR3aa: CASSLTQVSYEQYF; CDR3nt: TGTGCCAGCAGTTTGACTCAGGTATCCTACGAGCAGTACTTC
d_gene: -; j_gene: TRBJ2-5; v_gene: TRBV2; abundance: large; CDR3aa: CASSELDRQETQYF; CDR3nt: TGTGCCAGCAGTGAATTGGACCGCCAAGAGACCCAGTACTTC
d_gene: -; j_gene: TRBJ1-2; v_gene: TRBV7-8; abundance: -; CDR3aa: CASSPRRGAISYGYTF; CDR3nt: TGTGCCAGCAGCCCAAGGAGGGGGGCAATTAGCTATGGCTACACCTTC
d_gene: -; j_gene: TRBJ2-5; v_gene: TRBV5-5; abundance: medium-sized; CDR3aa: CASSMRGRGSKETQYF; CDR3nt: TGTGCCAGCAGTATGCGGGGGCGCGGGTCGAAAGAGACCCAGTACTTC
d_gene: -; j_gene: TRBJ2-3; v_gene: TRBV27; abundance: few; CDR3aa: CASGIGTRSTDTQYF; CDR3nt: TGTGCCAGCGGGATAGGGACAAGGAGCACAGATACGCAGTATTTT
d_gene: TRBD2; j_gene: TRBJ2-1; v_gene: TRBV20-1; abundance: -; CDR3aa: CSARDGGTTPEGGQFF; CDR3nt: TGCAGTGCTAGAGATGGGGGGACTACCCCTGAAGGTGGGCAGTTCTTC
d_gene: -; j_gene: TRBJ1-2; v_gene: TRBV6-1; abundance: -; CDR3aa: CASSEGVQGEVHGYTF; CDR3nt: TGTGCCAGCAGTGAAGGAGTACAGGGCGAAGTCCATGGCTACACCTTC
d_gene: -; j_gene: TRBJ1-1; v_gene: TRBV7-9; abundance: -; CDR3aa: CASSLVYRCDEAFF; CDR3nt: TGTGCCAGCAGCTTAGTCTACAGGTGTGATGAAGCTTTCTTT
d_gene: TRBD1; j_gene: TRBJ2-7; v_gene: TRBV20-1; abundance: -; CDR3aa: CSARQLTGEKTYEQYF; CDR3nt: TGCAGTGCTAGGCAATTGACAGGGGAAAAAACCTACGAGCAGTACTTC
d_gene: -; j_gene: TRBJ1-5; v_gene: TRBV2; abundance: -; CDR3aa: CASSGQAYSNQPQHF; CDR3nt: TGTGCCAGCAGTGGACAGGCTTATAGCAATCAGCCCCAGCATTTT
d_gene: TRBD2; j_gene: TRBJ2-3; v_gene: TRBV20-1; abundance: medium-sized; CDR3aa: CSAILAGVDTQYF; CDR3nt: TGCAGTGCTATACTAGCGGGAGTAGATACGCAGTATTTT
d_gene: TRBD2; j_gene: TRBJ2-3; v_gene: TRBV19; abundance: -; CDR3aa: CASSIKAGVRVFGTDTQYF; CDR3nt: TGTGCCAGTAGTATCAAGGCGGGGGTAAGGGTCTTTGGCACAGATACGCAGTATTTT
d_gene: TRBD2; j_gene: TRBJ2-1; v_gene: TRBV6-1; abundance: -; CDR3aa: CASSERTSAQFF; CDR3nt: TGTGCCAGCAGTGAACGGACTAGCGCGCAGTTCTTC
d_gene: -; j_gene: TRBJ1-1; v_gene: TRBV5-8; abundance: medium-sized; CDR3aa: CASSLGVGGTEAFF; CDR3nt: TGTGCCAGCAGCTTGGGTGTCGGAGGCACTGAAGCTTTCTTT
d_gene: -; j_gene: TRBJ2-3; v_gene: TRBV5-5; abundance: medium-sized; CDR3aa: CASSLEVGGVADTQYF; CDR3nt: TGTGCCAGCAGCTTGGAGGTGGGAGGAGTGGCAGATACGCAGTATTTT